Listed below are T cell receptor beta chains from one sample, sequenced in a study of PD-1 blockade in classical Hodgkin lymphoma. The assay was immunoSEQ multiplex PCR, and TCRdb's table has in-frame clones only and misses some. The profile shows around 58,000 clones, about 88% of them singletons. The sample in question was peripheral blood mononuclear cells (PBMCs), obtained at baseline. Source of these receptors: a human donor with classical Hodgkin lymphoma. Each CDR3 is given without its conserved first and last residue. Fields, in order: CDR3 protein, V gene.

ASSYQAGLTEAF,TRBV11-2
ASSFKRAGYYEQY,TRBV27
ASSHPPGQGIYGYT,TRBV4-1
ASTQRLTTTNTEAF,TRBV5-4
ASSMNGRADTGELF,TRBV19
ASSSPHDLIYGYT,TRBV28
ASSTTRDNLGPGYT,TRBV2
AWSVAGPLLGYT,TRBV30
ASTGTVGPWSQY,TRBV6-1
AWSPSRTATNEKLF,TRBV30
ASSVGTSASYEQY,TRBV5-4
ASSSQGQANTEAF,TRBV7-2
ASTSTGAVAF,TRBV19
ASSRQGTTDTQY,TRBV9
ASSLLGPIIAEPAKNIQY,TRBV27
ASSETGLAGGPYEQY,TRBV18
ASSVGLFSYNEQF,TRBV9
ASSPRDGQPQH,TRBV7-2
ASSSDKFSGANVLT,TRBV13
ASSFVGNNEQF,TRBV27
AISEAGTNEKLF,TRBV10-3
SYPKINEQF,TRBV20-1
ASSSRRQDTQY,TRBV6-5
ASRNSGGAPGELF,TRBV27
ASSYGQGRQETQY,TRBV5-1
SVAKGQGYEQY,TRBV29-1
ASHRDRTEKLF,TRBV2
ASSRQGGDTQY,TRBV7-9
ASSLSSYNSPLH,TRBV5-6
ASFKATNEKLF,TRBV2
ASSPRASYEQY,TRBV27
ASNRDLGRQPQH,TRBV19
ASSLGQGIYEQY,TRBV27
ASSPTGFFGNQPQH,TRBV7-6
ASGLGTGAETQY,TRBV5-8
ASSIGTNHYEQY,TRBV19
ASSVGTGESDTQY,TRBV9
ASSPTKDRANPLYYGYT,TRBV5-6
ASSSPITPGQGFLETQY,TRBV5-6
AISEQREDYEQY,TRBV10-3
ASSLTSGYTGELF,TRBV5-1
ASSQGRGRVAQH,TRBV4-1
ASSLELAGGTNNEQF,TRBV5-1
ASSLIDSHGQPQH,TRBV19
ASSQGTGGAYEQY,TRBV5-1
ASSAGLAGTNEQF,TRBV7-6
ASSRDRGFSTGELF,TRBV7-9
ASSPDYNEQF,TRBV6-6
ASSLGAGNTIY,TRBV28